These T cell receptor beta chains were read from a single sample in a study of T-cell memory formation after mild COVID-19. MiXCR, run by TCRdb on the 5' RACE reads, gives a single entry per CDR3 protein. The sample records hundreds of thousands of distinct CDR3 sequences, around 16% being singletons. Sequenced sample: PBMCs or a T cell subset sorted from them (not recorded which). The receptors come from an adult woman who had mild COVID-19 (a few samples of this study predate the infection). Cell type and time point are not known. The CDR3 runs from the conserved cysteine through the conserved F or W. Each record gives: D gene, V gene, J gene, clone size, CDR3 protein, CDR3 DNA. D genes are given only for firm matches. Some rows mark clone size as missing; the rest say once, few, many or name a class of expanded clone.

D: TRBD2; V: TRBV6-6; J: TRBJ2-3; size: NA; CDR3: CASSYSFGAGGADTQYF; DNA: TGTGCCAGCAGTTACAGTTTTGGAGCGGGGGGGGCAGATACGCAGTATTTT
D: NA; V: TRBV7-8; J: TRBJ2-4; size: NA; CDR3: CASSLNRDPKNIQYF; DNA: TGTGCCAGCAGCTTAAACAGGGATCCAAAAAACATTCAGTACTTC
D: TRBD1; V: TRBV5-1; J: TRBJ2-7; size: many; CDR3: CASSPGDRLTEGYF; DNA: TGCGCCAGCAGCCCTGGGGACAGGTTGACCGAGGGGTACTTC
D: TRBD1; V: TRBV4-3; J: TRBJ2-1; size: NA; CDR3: CASSQETGWAINEQFF; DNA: TGCGCCAGCAGCCAGGAGACAGGGTGGGCAATCAATGAGCAGTTCTTC
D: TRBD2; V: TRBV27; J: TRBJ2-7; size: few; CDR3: CASSQRGGGISYEQYF; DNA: TGTGCCAGCAGCCAACGTGGCGGGGGAATATCCTACGAGCAGTACTTC
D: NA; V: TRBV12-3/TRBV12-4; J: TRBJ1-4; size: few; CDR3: CASSRTEYNEKLFF; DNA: TGTGCCAGCAGTCGGACAGAATATAATGAAAAACTGTTTTTT
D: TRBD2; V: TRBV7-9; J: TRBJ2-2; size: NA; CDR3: CASSFSAGGDTGELFF; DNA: TGTGCCAGCAGCTTTTCAGCGGGAGGTGACACCGGGGAGCTGTTTTTT
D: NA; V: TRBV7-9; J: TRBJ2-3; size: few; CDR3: CASSLELARTFGTDTQYF; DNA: TGTGCCAGCAGCTTAGAACTAGCCAGAACTTTTGGGACAGATACGCAGTATTTT
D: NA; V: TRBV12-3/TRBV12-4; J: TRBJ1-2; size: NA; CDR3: CASSETARGYTF; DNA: TGTGCCAGCAGCGAGACAGCGCGTGGCTACACCTTC
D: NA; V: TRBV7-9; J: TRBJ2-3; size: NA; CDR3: CASSLGGFTTDTQYF; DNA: TGTGCCAGCAGCTTAGGGGGCTTCACCACAGATACGCAGTATTTT
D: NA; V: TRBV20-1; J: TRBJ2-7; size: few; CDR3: CSAIIPGTSSYEQYF; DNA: TGCAGTGCTATTATACCCGGGACATCGTCCTACGAGCAGTACTTC
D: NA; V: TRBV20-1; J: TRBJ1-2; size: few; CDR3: CSATEWNGYTF; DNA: TGCAGTGCTACCGAGTGGAATGGCTACACCTTC
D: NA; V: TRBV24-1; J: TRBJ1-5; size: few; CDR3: CATSDVNQPQHF; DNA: TGTGCCACCAGTGACGTTAATCAGCCCCAGCATTTT
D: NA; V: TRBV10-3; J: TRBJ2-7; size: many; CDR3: CAISEEGSRSYEQYF; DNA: TGTGCCATCAGTGAAGAGGGCAGTCGGTCCTACGAGCAGTACTTC
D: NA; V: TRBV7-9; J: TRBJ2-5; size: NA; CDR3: CASSLKLRTGETQYF; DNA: TGTGCCAGCAGCTTAAAGTTGCGAACGGGAGAGACCCAGTACTTC
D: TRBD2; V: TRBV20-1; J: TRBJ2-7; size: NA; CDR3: CSARLAEYEQYF; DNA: TGCAGTGCTCGACTAGCGGAATACGAGCAGTACTTC
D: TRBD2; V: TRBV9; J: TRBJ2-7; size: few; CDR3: CASSVDGLAGYEQYF; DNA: TGTGCCAGCAGCGTGGACGGACTAGCGGGGTACGAGCAGTACTTC
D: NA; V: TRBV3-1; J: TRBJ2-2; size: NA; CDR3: CASRGGLGTGELFF; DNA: TGTGCCAGCAGGGGGGGGCTAGGCACCGGGGAGCTGTTTTTT
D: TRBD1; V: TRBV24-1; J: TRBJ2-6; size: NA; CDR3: CATSDSAGTGALSGANVLTF; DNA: TGTGCCACCAGTGATTCAGCCGGGACAGGGGCACTCTCTGGGGCCAACGTCCTGACTTTC
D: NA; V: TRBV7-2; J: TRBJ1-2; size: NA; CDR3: CASSFGGLGYGYTF; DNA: TGTGCCAGCAGCTTCGGGGGCTTGGGATATGGCTACACCTTC
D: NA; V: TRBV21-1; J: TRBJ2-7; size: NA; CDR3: CASSNQKTGQGTYEQYF; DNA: TGTGCCAGCAGCAATCAAAAAACGGGACAGGGAACCTACGAGCAGTACTTC
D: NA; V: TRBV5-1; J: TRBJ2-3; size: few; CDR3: CASSFGGPTDTQYF; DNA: TGCGCCAGCAGCTTCGGGGGACCCACAGATACGCAGTATTTT
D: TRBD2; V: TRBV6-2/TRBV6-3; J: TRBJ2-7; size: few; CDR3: CASRNARLAGGPLDSYEQYF; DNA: TGTGCCAGCAGGAACGCCCGACTAGCGGGAGGCCCCCTTGACTCCTACGAGCAGTACTTC
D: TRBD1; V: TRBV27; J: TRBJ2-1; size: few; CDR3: CASSLSTGAEQFF; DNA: TGTGCCAGCAGTTTATCTACAGGGGCTGAGCAGTTCTTC
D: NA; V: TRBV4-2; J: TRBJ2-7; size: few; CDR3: CASSQGGGTGYPTTEQYF; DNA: TGTGCCAGCAGCCAAGGGGGCGGGACCGGATACCCAACAACCGAGCAGTACTTC
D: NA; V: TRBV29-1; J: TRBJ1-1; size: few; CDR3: CSVQVFLEAFF; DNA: TGCAGCGTCCAGGTTTTTCTTGAAGCTTTCTTT